This T cell receptor (beta chain) was identified in a study of a mutant IDH1 vaccine in newly diagnosed glioma. Study-level background: Eight vaccine injections were given to patients in weeks 1, 3, 5, 7, 11, 15, 19 and 23. Before enrollment, the patients had been treated with radiotherapy alone, temozolomide alone, or both together. Most of them had received both. Vaccine administration was initiated 4-6 weeks following radiotherapy alone, or with temozolomide cycles.

The protocol was immunoSEQ multiplex PCR, while the TCRdb copy is restricted to in-frame clones and leaves out a portion. The repertoire holds roughly 130,000 clones, about four fifths seen once, with 4.5% to 5.5% in the top ten. In the case of this clone: The antigen is undetermined.

Looked up from germline, CDR1 is SGHAT and CDR2 is FQNNGV. V was trimmed by 5 bases and J by 0 bases, leaving 16 bases between them. The CDR3 loop spans 16 amino acids. Documented time point: week 11, during vaccination. With topical imiquimod, each dose of the vaccine consisted of 300 ug of mutant IDH1 20-mer peptide. The donors had new WHO grade 3 or 4 astrocytomas; these were IDH1-mutant and ATRX-lost. The sequenced sample was PBMCs, obtained from a glioma patient whose treatment included an IDH1 peptide vaccine. This sequence originates from a man in his forties with glioma. The V call is TRBV11-2, the J call TRBJ1-1; D uncertain. The CDR3 is CASSLTDFDLNTEAFF. Written as DNA, the CDR3 is TGTGCCAGCAGCCTTACAGACTTCGACCTGAACACTGAAGCTTTCTTT.